This T cell receptor beta chain appears in the sequencing data of a study of blood T cell repertoires in COVID-19 (dated by TCRdb to 2018 to 2021). Some background on the complete study: Samples from collaborators originated in the United States, Italy and Spain and spanned both the acute and convalescent phases of COVID-19. The material from the prospective study consisted of cDNA or gDNA derived from T cells, B-cell-depleted T cells, or PBMCs. The dataset comprised deeply sampled blood TCRbeta repertoires from subjects exposed to, actively infected with, or recovered from COVID-19. The repertoires were released in a freely available public database meant as a resource for research on the immune response to SARS-CoV-2. Samples were obtained from the ongoing ImmuneRACE study (first 160 participants) and from 1,254 subjects provided by 6 global collaborators. Sample metadata almost always included a de-identified subject ID, COVID-19 status, age in years and sex. Where HLA class I and class II types were available, the types were taken from metadata supplied by the sample provider, not from assay-based typing.

Participants in the prospective study were aged roughly 18 to 100 years, lived in 20 to 25 United States geographic areas, and enrolled through a virtual design. In the prospective study, participants were assigned to cohorts based on the clinical history participants reported in a screening survey and a study questionnaire. Recovered participants in ImmuneRACE Cohort 3 were defined by two consecutive negative NP/OP PCR tests, clearance by a healthcare professional, or resolution of symptoms. Each participant in the prospective study had whole blood, serum and a nasopharyngeal or oropharyngeal swab collected by mobile phlebotomists. Participants in the prospective study had the option to provide additional blood draws and questionnaires over an approximately 2-month period. Before DNA extraction, prospective study blood samples were shipped either frozen or at room temperature. Concerning this clone: Its antigen is unknown. No base quality values were provided; no much bigger clone lies one nucleotide off.

TCRbeta CDR3 regions were amplified from genomic DNA by means of the immunoSEQ Assay, a bias-controlled multiplex PCR. Turning to the authors' computational methods: The number of nucleated cells in each sample was estimated from the amplification of reference gene primers within the assay. To quantify the absolute abundance of each unique TCRbeta CDR3 rearrangement, sequence reads were collapsed and filtered. For each sample, productive Simpson clonality was calculated by taking the square root of Simpson's diversity index across productive rearrangements. TCRdb took this table from immuneACCESS and kept in-frame rearrangements with V and J called. Such tables lack part of the clones; where checked against another copy, unresolved V genes explain under half of the gap, and the rest is unexplained. That table gives V, J and clone size, and the DNA gave D and trimming. The sample data list fewer than 400,000 clones, and roughly 85% of these were observed just once. Of the sample, more than 2% falls within the top ten clones.

Taken from the germline V gene (reference sequence), the CDR1 and CDR2 loops are LNHDA and SQIVND. Trimming removed 9 bases from V and 1 base from J; the gene matches leave 8 bases unexplained. The CDR3 holds 14 amino acids from the cysteine to the phenylalanine. The only DNA kept is the CDR3, 42 bases in frame from the first base. Overall results and qualifications from the work: Clinical and demographic metadata were provided uncurated, with the amount varying by source and participant.

This TCR was sampled from a man aged 25-45 years who had recovered from COVID-19. The V and J segments used are TRBV19 and TRBJ1-2; TRBD1 aligns with 7 central bases. Input material: PBMCs or T cells enriched from blood (not recorded which). The DNA sequence is TGTGCCAGCCACAGGGGCAGCCTTAACTATGGCTACACCTTC. Its protein product is CASHRGSLNYGYTF.